Presented here are 6 T cell receptor beta chains from one specimen sequenced in a study of T-cell reconstitution after alpha-beta-depleted transplantation in children. Preparation of the TCRbeta library used unique molecular identifiers. TCRdb reprocessed the PCR reads via MiXCR and lists one record per CDR3 protein. The sample carries under 750,000 distinct CDR3 sequences, more than 20% recorded once. The source was PBMCs, mostly from graft donor cells, collected 360 days after TCRalphabeta/CD19-depleted stem cell transplant. The receptors come from a boy under two years old who had a stem cell transplant for acute myeloid leukemia, so the T cells may come from the graft donor.

V is TRBV7-2 and J is TRBJ2-7; TRBD1 aligns across 9 bases. The CDR3 covers 16 residues. Trimming removed 2 bases from V and 2 bases from J; junction bases left unmatched: 7. The germline V gene has CDR1 SGHTA and CDR2 FQGNSA. Here the CDR3 DNA reads TGTGCCAGCAGCTTACGGGGACAGGGAACCCCCTACGAGCAGTACTTC. This codes for CASSLRGQGTPYEQYF.

This clonotype was observed many times. This rearrangement joins TRBV4-3 to TRBJ2-1, with TRBD1 matching over 8 bases. After removal of 1 base from V and 5 bases from J, the junction contained 10 bases not matched to a gene. The CDR3 spans 17 residues. The germline gives CDR1 LGHNA, CDR2 YSLEER. DNA for the CDR3: TGCGCCAGCAGCCAAGGGACAGGGCGAGTAGGTGACAATGAGCAGTTCTTC. This sequence encodes CASSQGTGRVGDNEQFF.

This clonotype came up a few times. The chain uses TRBV20-1 and TRBJ1-6; D is possibly TRBD1 (5 bases). The CDR3 covers 14 residues. Germline V CDR1 and CDR2: DFQATT, SNEGSKA (reference sequence). The V and J ends lost 4 bases and 6 bases respectively, with 13 bases between them. CDR3 in DNA: TGCAGTGCTATAGAGGGGTTAGGTAATTCACCCCTCCACTTT. Protein: CSAIEGLGNSPLHF.

This clonotype was counted many times. For the CDR3, the DNA is TGCAGCGTTGAGAGGATTGAAGCTTTCTTT. It is translated as CSVERIEAFF. The chain carries TRBV29-1 and TRBJ1-1, with D unclear. The CDR3 spans 10 residues. Trimming pared 3 bases from V and 7 bases from J, leaving 6 bases between. Germline CDR1 reads SQVTM; CDR2 reads ANQGSEA.

There are many counts of this clonotype. The rearrangement uses TRBV6-2 or TRBV6-3 and TRBJ2-7, with TRBD1 matching 8 bases. Germline loops: CDR1 MNHEY, CDR2 SVGEGT. V shed 1 base and J 1 base; nucleotides not matched to a gene: 9. The CDR3 runs to 17 residues. The CDR3 is CASSYYWVRDRSYEQYF. CDR3 sequence (DNA): TGTGCCAGCAGTTACTACTGGGTCCGGGACAGGTCCTACGAGCAGTACTTC.

V gene TRBV6-2 or TRBV6-3 combines with J gene TRBJ1-3; D remains unclear. There are 13 residues in the CDR3. V lost 6 bases and J 0 bases, leaving 6 bases between the germline ends. Germline CDR1 and CDR2: MNHEY and SVGEGT. The CDR3 DNA follows: TGTGCCAGCAGAGGATTCTCTGGAAACACCATATATTTT. Encoded protein: CASRGFSGNTIYF.